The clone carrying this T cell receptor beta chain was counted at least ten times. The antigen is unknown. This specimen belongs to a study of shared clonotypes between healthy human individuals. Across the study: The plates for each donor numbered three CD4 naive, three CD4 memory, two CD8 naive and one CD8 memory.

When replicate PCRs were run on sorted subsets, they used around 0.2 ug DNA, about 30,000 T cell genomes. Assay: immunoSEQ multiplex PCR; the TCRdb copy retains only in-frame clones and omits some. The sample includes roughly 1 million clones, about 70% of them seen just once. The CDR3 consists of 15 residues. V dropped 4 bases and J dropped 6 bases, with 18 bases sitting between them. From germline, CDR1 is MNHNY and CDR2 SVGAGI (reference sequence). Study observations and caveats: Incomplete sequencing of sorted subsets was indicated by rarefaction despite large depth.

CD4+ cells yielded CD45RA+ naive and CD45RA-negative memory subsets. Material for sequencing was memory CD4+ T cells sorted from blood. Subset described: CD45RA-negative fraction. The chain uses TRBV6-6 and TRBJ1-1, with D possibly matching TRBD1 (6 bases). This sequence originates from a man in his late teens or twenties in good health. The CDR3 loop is CASSSETGRGAEAFF. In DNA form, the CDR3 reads TGTGCCAGCAGTTCCGAGACAGGCCGGGGGGCTGAAGCTTTCTTT.